Listed below are T cell receptor beta chains from one sample, sequenced in a study of OX40 agonist ivuxolimab in advanced cancers. The method was immunoSEQ multiplex PCR; TCRdb's version includes in-frame clones alone and lacks a portion of them. Of 50,000 to 80,000 clones listed, 75% to 95% are singletons. The source material was CD4+ or CD8+ T cells sorted from blood, sampled in a trial of the OX40 agonist ivuxolimab. The source of these receptors is an adult with an advanced solid tumor such as melanoma, head and neck, liver or kidney cancer. Each CDR3 is given with its conserved first and last residue. D genes are given only for firm matches. Not all rows give a size; the values are once, few, many and, for expanded clones, a class.

j_call | d_call | clone_size | v_call | cdr3_length | cdr3_aa | cdr3_nt
TRBJ1-4 | NA | NA | TRBV7-9 | 14 | CASSRTVTNEKLFF | TGTGCCAGCAGCCGGACAGTAACTAATGAAAAACTGTTTTTT
TRBJ2-1 | TRBD2 | NA | TRBV5-1 | 18 | CASSPGTSGRRARNEQFF | TGCGCCAGCAGCCCCGGGACTAGCGGGAGAAGGGCGCGCAATGAGCAGTTCTTC
TRBJ1-1 | NA | NA | TRBV10-1 | 17 | CASSVAAGQGTNSEAFF | TGCGCCAGCAGTGTGGCGGCCGGTCAGGGCACCAACTCTGAAGCTTTCTTT
TRBJ2-7 | NA | NA | TRBV15 | 14 | CATSKGVESYEQYF | TGTGCCACCAGCAAGGGAGTAGAGTCCTACGAGCAGTACTTC
TRBJ2-2 | NA | NA | TRBV11-3 | 16 | CASSLISNPRPGELFF | TGTGCCAGCAGCTTAATCTCCAATCCCCGTCCCGGGGAGCTGTTTTTT
TRBJ2-1 | TRBD2 | NA | TRBV18 | 16 | CASSPVGLAGENEQFF | TGTGCCAGCTCACCCGTTGGACTAGCGGGAGAAAATGAGCAGTTCTTC
TRBJ2-7 | TRBD2 | NA | TRBV19 | 15 | CASKNLGLAGSEQYF | TGTGCCAGTAAAAATCTTGGGCTAGCGGGTTCCGAGCAGTACTTC
TRBJ2-7 | TRBD2 | NA | TRBV7-9 | 14 | CASSLGLAHNEQYF | TGTGCCAGCAGCTTGGGACTAGCCCATAACGAGCAGTACTTC
TRBJ2-2 | TRBD1 | NA | TRBV5-4 | 15 | CASSFGTGGNGELFF | TGTGCCAGCAGCTTCGGGACAGGGGGCAACGGGGAGCTGTTTTTT
TRBJ2-7 | TRBD2 | few | TRBV19 | 16 | CASSMVTSGKGGEQYF | TGTGCCAGTAGTATGGTGACTAGCGGGAAGGGTGGCGAGCAGTACTTC
TRBJ2-1 | TRBD2 | NA | TRBV4-1 | 16 | CASSQRELAAYNEQFF | TGCGCCAGCAGTCAAAGGGAACTAGCGGCTTACAATGAGCAGTTCTTC
TRBJ1-5 | NA | NA | TRBV27 | 15 | CASSLRQGGNQPQHF | TGTGCCAGCAGTTTAAGGCAGGGCGGAAATCAGCCCCAGCATTTT
TRBJ1-1 | NA | once | TRBV27 | 18 | CASSLSGDFRGKNTEAFF | TGTGCCAGCAGTTTATCGGGGGACTTTAGGGGAAAGAACACTGAAGCTTTCTTT
TRBJ2-7 | NA | NA | TRBV11-2 | 14 | CASSLAGDSYEQYF | TGTGCCAGCAGCTTAGCGGGCGACTCCTACGAGCAGTACTTC
TRBJ2-3 | NA | NA | TRBV7-8 | 17 | CASSLATAQRRADTQYF | TGTGCCAGCAGCTTAGCGACAGCTCAAAGACGTGCAGATACGCAGTATTTT
TRBJ1-3 | NA | NA | TRBV5-1 | 16 | CASAAGSLPSGNTIYF | TGCGCCAGCGCCGCGGGCTCCCTACCCTCTGGAAACACCATATATTTT
TRBJ1-1 | NA | NA | TRBV27 | 13 | CASSSTGNTEAFF | TGTGCCAGCAGTTCCACAGGGAACACTGAAGCTTTCTTT
TRBJ1-1 | NA | NA | TRBV6-5 | 15 | CASSYWARGGTEAFF | TGTGCCAGCAGTTACTGGGCGAGGGGTGGAACTGAAGCTTTCTTT
TRBJ2-1 | NA | NA | TRBV7-9 | 17 | CASSPRGLASPYNEQFF | TGTGCCAGCAGCCCCCGGGGTCTCGCTAGCCCGTACAATGAGCAGTTCTTC
TRBJ2-7 | TRBD2 | once | TRBV27 | 15 | CASRRSSGQSYEQYF | TGTGCCAGCAGGCGTTCTAGCGGCCAGTCCTACGAGCAGTACTTC
TRBJ1-6 | NA | NA | TRBV11-3 | 18 | CASSSDLNGGLGNSPLHF | TGTGCCAGCAGCTCCGACTTAAACGGGGGCTTAGGAAATTCACCCCTCCACTTT
TRBJ2-3 | NA | NA | TRBV5-1 | 14 | CASSPADTTDTQYF | TGCGCCAGCAGCCCAGCGGATACCACAGATACGCAGTATTTT
TRBJ1-2 | TRBD1 | NA | TRBV27 | 14 | CASSLRQGNYGYTF | TGTGCCAGCAGTTTGCGACAGGGCAACTATGGCTACACCTTC
TRBJ2-1 | TRBD2 | NA | TRBV5-4 | 14 | CASSFPGGYNEQFF | TGTGCCAGCAGCTTCCCGGGGGGCTACAATGAGCAGTTCTTC
TRBJ1-2 | TRBD1 | NA | TRBV7-2 | 14 | CASSQNQGAYGYTF | TGTGCCAGCAGCCAGAACCAGGGGGCCTATGGCTACACCTTC
TRBJ2-1 | NA | NA | TRBV10-3 | 12 | CAIRDNDIEQFF | TGTGCCATCAGGGATAACGATATCGAGCAGTTCTTC
TRBJ1-5 | TRBD1 | NA | TRBV6-1 | 15 | CASSQGGNSNQPQHF | TGTGCCAGCAGCCAGGGGGGAAATAGCAATCAGCCCCAGCATTTT
TRBJ1-5 | NA | few | TRBV25-1 | 14 | CASSELWGNQPQHF | TGTGCCAGCAGTGAATTATGGGGAAATCAGCCCCAGCATTTT
TRBJ1-3 | NA | NA | TRBV11-3 | 15 | CASSPGTGNGNTIYF | TGTGCCAGCAGCCCCGGGACCGGCAACGGAAACACCATATATTTT
TRBJ1-6 | NA | NA | TRBV5-1 | 14 | CASSLGQNNSPLHF | TGCGCCAGCAGCTTGGGACAGAATAATTCACCCCTCCACTTT
TRBJ2-5 | NA | NA | TRBV9 | 14 | CASSPHREKETQYF | TGTGCCAGCAGCCCGCACAGGGAGAAAGAGACCCAGTACTTC
TRBJ2-3 | NA | NA | TRBV7-9 | 15 | CASSPAGLSTDTQYF | TGTGCCAGCAGCCCGGCGGGGCTCAGCACAGATACGCAGTATTTT
TRBJ2-7 | TRBD1 | NA | TRBV19 | 15 | CASSANSGGPREQYF | TGTGCCAGTAGTGCGAATTCAGGGGGTCCGCGGGAGCAGTACTTC
TRBJ2-7 | NA | once | TRBV2 | 12 | CASSGTALEQYF | TGTGCCAGCAGCGGGACGGCTCTCGAGCAGTACTTC
TRBJ2-7 | TRBD2 | NA | TRBV5-1 | 16 | CASSPGLAGVWYEQYF | TGCGCCAGCAGCCCCGGACTAGCGGGAGTTTGGTACGAGCAGTACTTC
TRBJ2-7 | NA | NA | TRBV14 | 16 | CASSQGGRGNVYEQYF | TGTGCCAGCAGCCAGGGAGGCAGGGGAAACGTTTACGAGCAGTACTTC
TRBJ2-7 | NA | NA | TRBV6-6 | 13 | CASSSRPPYEQYF | TGTGCCAGCAGTAGTAGGCCCCCCTACGAGCAGTACTTC
TRBJ2-3 | NA | NA | TRBV27 | 11 | CASSTTDTQYF | TGTGCCAGCAGCACGACTGATACGCAGTATTTT
TRBJ2-3 | NA | NA | TRBV7-8 | 15 | CASSFGWLGADTQYF | TGTGCCAGCAGCTTTGGGTGGTTGGGGGCAGATACGCAGTATTTT
TRBJ2-3 | NA | NA | TRBV7-2 | 18 | CATISWGNRPGLTDTQYF | TGTGCCACAATATCCTGGGGGAATAGACCCGGATTAACAGATACGCAGTATTTT
TRBJ1-1 | TRBD1 | NA | TRBV6-6 | 15 | CASSYDRGRNTEAFF | TGTGCCAGCAGTTACGATAGGGGGCGAAACACTGAAGCTTTCTTT
TRBJ2-2 | NA | NA | TRBV6-5 | 14 | CASSNRIDTGELFF | TGTGCCAGCAGCAATCGTATTGACACCGGGGAGCTGTTTTTT
TRBJ1-5 | NA | NA | TRBV19 | 12 | CASSIMGQPQHF | TGTGCCAGTAGTATCATGGGGCAGCCCCAGCATTTT
TRBJ2-1 | TRBD1 | NA | TRBV6-5 | 14 | CASSYLTGDNEQFF | TGTGCCAGCAGTTATTTGACAGGGGACAATGAGCAGTTCTTC
TRBJ1-2 | TRBD1 | NA | TRBV27 | 12 | CASKQGAYGYTF | TGTGCCAGTAAACAGGGGGCCTATGGCTACACCTTC
TRBJ1-2 | NA | NA | TRBV30 | 12 | CAWSPQNYGYTF | TGTGCCTGGAGTCCTCAGAACTATGGCTACACCTTC
TRBJ2-5 | NA | NA | TRBV15 | 14 | CATSSRGRGETQYF | TGTGCCACCAGTTCAAGGGGCCGGGGGGAGACCCAGTACTTC
TRBJ2-7 | TRBD2 | NA | TRBV9 | 16 | CASSVGLLAGGQVQYF | TGTGCCAGCAGCGTAGGTCTCCTAGCGGGAGGTCAGGTGCAGTACTTC
TRBJ2-7 | NA | NA | TRBV7-2 | 14 | CASSTRVNSYEQYF | TGTGCCAGCAGCACCAGGGTTAATTCCTACGAGCAGTACTTC
TRBJ2-2 | NA | NA | TRBV7-8 | 15 | CASSLRVRGTGELFF | TGTGCCAGCAGCTTAAGGGTGAGAGGCACCGGGGAGCTGTTTTTT
TRBJ1-4 | NA | NA | TRBV7-2 | 15 | CASSPMWAANEKLFF | TGTGCCAGCAGCCCGATGTGGGCGGCTAATGAAAAACTGTTTTTT
TRBJ1-3 | TRBD1 | NA | TRBV5-6 | 16 | CASSSPRQGQTNTIYF | TGTGCCAGCAGCTCCCCGCGACAGGGGCAAACGAACACCATATATTTT
TRBJ2-1 | NA | NA | TRBV7-2 | 12 | CASSLQSFSQFF | TGTGCCAGCAGCTTACAGTCATTTAGCCAGTTCTTC